This T cell receptor (beta chain) was sequenced during a study of shared clonotypes between healthy human individuals. Study information: Samples came from a couple of female and a few male donors aged 18 to 49. Each donor's CD4 naive and CD4 memory cells filled three plates apiece, CD8 naive two, and CD8 memory one.

Per the germline V gene, CDR1 is SGHKS and CDR2 is YYEKEE (reference sequence). V was shortened by 0 bases and J by 1 base, with 11 bases between the two germline ends. This CDR3 spans 15 amino acids. Terminally differentiated effector memory CD45RA+ cells were left out of the naive CD8 fraction, which was CD45RO-negative and positively selected for CCR7. For every subset, genomic DNA was evenly distributed across several immunoSEQ plates. The authors' processing: Junction-only immunoSEQ data arrived without quality scores, meaning filtering differed. Sequenced by immunoSEQ multiplex PCR; TCRdb stores in-frame clones only, minus some. D and trimming come from the DNA, and the V and J calls and clone size come from that table. Here the sample spans hundreds of thousands of clones, approximately 96% being singletons.

Material for sequencing was naive CD8+ T cells sorted from blood. This sequence joins TRBV5-5 and TRBJ2-7; D may be TRBD2 (6 bases). The TCR was taken from a woman aged 25 to 39 in good health. The CDR3 DNA is TGTGCCAGCAGCTTGGCAGGGACTGCGTCCTACGAGCAGTACTTC. Translation: CASSLAGTASYEQYF.